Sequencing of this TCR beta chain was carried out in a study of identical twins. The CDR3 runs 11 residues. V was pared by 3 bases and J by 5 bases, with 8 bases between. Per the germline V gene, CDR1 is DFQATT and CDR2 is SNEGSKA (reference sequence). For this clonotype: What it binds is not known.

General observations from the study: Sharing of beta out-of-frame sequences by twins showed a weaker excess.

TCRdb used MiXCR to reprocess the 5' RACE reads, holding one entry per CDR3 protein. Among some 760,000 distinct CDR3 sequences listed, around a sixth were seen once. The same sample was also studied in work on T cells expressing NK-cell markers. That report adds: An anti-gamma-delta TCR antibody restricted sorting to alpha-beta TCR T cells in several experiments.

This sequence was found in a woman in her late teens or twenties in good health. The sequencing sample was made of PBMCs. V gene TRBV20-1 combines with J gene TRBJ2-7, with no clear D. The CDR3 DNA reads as TGCAGTGCTAGGACTCGAGACGAGCAGTACTTC. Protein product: CSARTRDEQYF.